The rows below give T cell receptor beta chains drawn from one sample of a study of cytomegalovirus exposure and HLA in healthy donors. Sequenced by immunoSEQ multiplex PCR; TCRdb stores in-frame clones only, minus some. This table has 100,000 to 130,000 clones, roughly 87% appearing once. Sample: PBMCs. The receptors were sampled from a man aged 25 to 40 in good health and CMV-seropositive. CDR3s include the opening cysteine and the closing phenylalanine or tryptophan. The D gene is left open where the match is weak. The size field is filled for only some rows; it gives once, few, many or a size class.

-	TRBV11-3	TRBJ1-1	15	TRBD1	CASSLVAGGATEAFF	TGTGCCAGCAGCTTAGTAGCAGGGGGAGCTACTGAAGCTTTCTTT
-	TRBV7-9	TRBJ2-3	15	-	CASSLGRGSTDTQYF	TGTGCCAGCAGCTTAGGAAGGGGGAGCACAGATACGCAGTATTTT
-	TRBV7-8	TRBJ2-1	15	TRBD2	CASSQGLAGNNEQFF	TGTGCCAGCAGCCAGGGACTAGCGGGGAACAATGAGCAGTTCTTC
-	TRBV7-3	TRBJ2-3	15	TRBD2	CASSLTAGLTDTQYF	TGTGCCAGCAGCTTAACAGCGGGGCTCACAGATACGCAGTATTTT
-	TRBV11-3	TRBJ1-1	16	-	CASSLDLMRGNTEAFF	TGTGCCAGCAGCTTAGATCTAATGCGGGGAAACACTGAAGCTTTCTTT
-	TRBV2	TRBJ2-5	15	TRBD2	CASSGLAGGREAQYF	TGTGCCAGCAGTGGCCTAGCGGGGGGGCGTGAGGCCCAGTACTTC
once	TRBV7-3	TRBJ1-1	13	-	CASRQGPNTEAFF	TGTGCCAGCCGTCAGGGGCCGAACACTGAAGCTTTCTTT
-	TRBV5-1	TRBJ2-2	17	-	CASSLEGGRPNTGELFF	TGCGCCAGCAGCTTGGAGGGGGGGCGGCCGAACACCGGGGAGCTGTTTTTT
few	TRBV7-2	TRBJ2-5	14	TRBD2	CASSRGDFQETQYF	TGTGCCAGCAGCCGGGGGGACTTTCAAGAGACCCAGTACTTC
once	TRBV2	TRBJ1-3	16	-	CASRQTGSNSGNTIYF	TGTGCCAGCAGGCAGACAGGTTCAAACTCTGGAAACACCATATATTTT
-	TRBV7-2	TRBJ1-1	13	-	CASSITTNTEAFF	TGTGCCAGCAGCATTACTACGAACACTGAAGCTTTCTTT
-	TRBV10-2	TRBJ2-1	14	TRBD2	CASRLAGGHGEQFF	TGCGCCAGCAGACTAGCGGGGGGGCATGGAGAGCAGTTCTTC
-	TRBV5-6	TRBJ2-3	18	TRBD2	CASSFRSALAGGVDTQYF	TGTGCCAGCAGCTTCCGTTCGGCCCTAGCGGGGGGGGTGGATACGCAGTATTTT
-	TRBV11-3	TRBJ2-1	13	-	CASSRTERDEQFF	TGTGCCAGCAGCAGAACTGAGAGAGATGAGCAGTTCTTC
-	TRBV10-2	TRBJ2-3	15	TRBD1	CASSRGQGSTDTQYF	TGCGCCAGCAGCCGGGGACAGGGTAGCACAGATACGCAGTATTTT
-	TRBV18	TRBJ2-2	13	-	CASSSRGGGELFF	TGTGCCAGCTCGTCCCGGGGAGGCGGGGAGCTGTTTTTT
-	TRBV9	TRBJ2-7	14	-	CASSADLHSYEQYF	TGTGCCAGCAGCGCTGACTTACACTCCTACGAGCAGTACTTC